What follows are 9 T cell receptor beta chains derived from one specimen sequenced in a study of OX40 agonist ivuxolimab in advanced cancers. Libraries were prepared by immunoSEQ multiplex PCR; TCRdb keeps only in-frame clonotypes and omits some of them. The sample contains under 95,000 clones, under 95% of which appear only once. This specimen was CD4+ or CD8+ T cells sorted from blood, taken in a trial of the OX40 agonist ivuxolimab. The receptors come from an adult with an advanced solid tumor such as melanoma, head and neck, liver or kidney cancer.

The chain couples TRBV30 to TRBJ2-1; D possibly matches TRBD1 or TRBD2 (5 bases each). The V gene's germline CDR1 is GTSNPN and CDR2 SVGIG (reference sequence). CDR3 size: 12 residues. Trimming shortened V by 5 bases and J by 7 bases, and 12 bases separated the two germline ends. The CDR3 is CAWGAGLNEQFF. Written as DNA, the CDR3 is TGTGCCTGGGGGGCGGGTTTAAATGAGCAGTTCTTC.

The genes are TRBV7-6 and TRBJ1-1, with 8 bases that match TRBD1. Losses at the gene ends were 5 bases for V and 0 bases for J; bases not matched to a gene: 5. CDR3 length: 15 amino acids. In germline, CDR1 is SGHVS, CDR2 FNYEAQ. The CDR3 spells CASSPTTGVNTEAFF. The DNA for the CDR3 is TGTGCCAGCAGCCCCACGACAGGGGTGAACACTGAAGCTTTCTTT.

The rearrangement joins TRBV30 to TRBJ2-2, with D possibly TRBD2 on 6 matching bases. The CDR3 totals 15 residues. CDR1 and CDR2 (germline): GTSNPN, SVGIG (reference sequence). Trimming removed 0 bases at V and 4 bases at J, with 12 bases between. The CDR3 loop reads CAWSVSGGSTGELFF. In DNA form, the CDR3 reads TGTGCCTGGAGTGTGAGTGGGGGGAGCACCGGGGAGCTGTTTTTT.

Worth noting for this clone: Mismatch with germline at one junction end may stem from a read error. The CDR3, as DNA: TGTGCTAGCAGCCTAGGCTCGATCTTGGAGACCCAGTACTTC. Encoded protein: CASSLGSILETQYF. The chain is built from TRBV7-7 and TRBJ2-5; D not resolved. Germline V gene sequence: CDR1 SSHAT, CDR2 FNYEAQ (reference sequence). The CDR3 extends over 14 amino acids.

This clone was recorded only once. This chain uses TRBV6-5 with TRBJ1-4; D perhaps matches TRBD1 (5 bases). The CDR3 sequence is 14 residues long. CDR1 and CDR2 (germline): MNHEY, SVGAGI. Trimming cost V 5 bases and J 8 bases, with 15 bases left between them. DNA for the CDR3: TGTGCCAGCAGTGAGGGGAACCCAGGGGAAAAACTGTTTTTT. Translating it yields CASSEGNPGEKLFF.

The CDR3 here is CASSALATRPSTDTQYF. The CDR3 DNA reads as TGTGCCAGCAGTGCCCTAGCAACTAGGCCTAGCACAGATACGCAGTATTTT. This rearrangement joins TRBV6-1 to TRBJ2-3; a possible D gene is TRBD2 (5 bases). V was clipped by 4 bases and J by 0 bases, with 17 bases between them. The CDR3 consists of 17 residues. The germline V gene encodes CDR1 MNHNS and CDR2 SASEGT.

This CDR3 is CASSSRGGPRTDEQFF. CDR3 nucleotide sequence: TGTGCCAGCAGCTCAAGGGGGGGGCCTCGAACCGATGAGCAGTTCTTC. The genes are TRBV7-6 and TRBJ2-1; D is perhaps TRBD2 (7 bases). Germline-derived CDR1 and CDR2 are SGHVS and FNYEAQ. The V end was cut by 4 bases, the J end by 8 bases, with 21 bases between. The CDR3 consists of 16 residues.

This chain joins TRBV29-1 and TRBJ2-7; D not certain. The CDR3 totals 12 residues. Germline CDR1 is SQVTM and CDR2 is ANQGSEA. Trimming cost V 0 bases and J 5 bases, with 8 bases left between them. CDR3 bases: TGCAGCGTTGAAGATCTGGGTCACGAGCAGTACTTC. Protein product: CSVEDLGHEQYF.

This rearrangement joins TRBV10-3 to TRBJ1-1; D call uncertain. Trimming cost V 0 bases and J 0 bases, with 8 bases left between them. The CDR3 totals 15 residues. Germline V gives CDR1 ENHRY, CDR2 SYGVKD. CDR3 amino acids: CAISESGNLNTEAFF. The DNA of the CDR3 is TGTGCCATCAGTGAGTCGGGAAACTTGAACACTGAAGCTTTCTTT.